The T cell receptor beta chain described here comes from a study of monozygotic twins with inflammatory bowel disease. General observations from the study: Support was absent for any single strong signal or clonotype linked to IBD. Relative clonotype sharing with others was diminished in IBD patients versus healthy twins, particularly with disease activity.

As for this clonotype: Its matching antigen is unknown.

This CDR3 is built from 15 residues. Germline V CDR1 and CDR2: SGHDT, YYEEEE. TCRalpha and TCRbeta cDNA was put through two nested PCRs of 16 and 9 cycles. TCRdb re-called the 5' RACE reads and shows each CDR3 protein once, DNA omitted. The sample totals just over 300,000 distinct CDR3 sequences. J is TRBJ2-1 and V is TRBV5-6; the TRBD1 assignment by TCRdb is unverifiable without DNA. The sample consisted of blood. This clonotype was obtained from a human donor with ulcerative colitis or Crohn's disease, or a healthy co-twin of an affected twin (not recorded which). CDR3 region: CASSRRGTGRNEQFF. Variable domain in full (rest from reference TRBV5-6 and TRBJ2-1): DAGVTQSPTHLIKTRGQQVTLRCSPKSGHDTVSWYQQALGQGPQFIFQYYEEEERQRGNFPDRFSGHQFPNYSSELNVNALLLGDSALYLCASSRRGTGRNEQFFGPGTRLTVL.